The T cell receptor beta chain described here comes from a study of blood T cell repertoires in COVID-19. Turning to the study itself: COVID-19 samples from acute and convalescent phases originated in the United States, Italy and Spain. Nucleic acid was either cDNA or gDNA, and it came from T cells, B-cell-depleted T cells, or PBMCs.

Authors' methods: Researchers report that nucleated cell counts were estimated from reference gene primer amplification. TCRdb keeps only in-frame clones here, not all; method: immunoSEQ multiplex PCR. V, J and clone size reflect that table, while D and trimming were determined from the DNA. This sample has roughly 110,000 clones; under 85% occur once, and the top ten carry roughly 13%. CDR3 size: 18 residues. This clonotype was sampled from an older woman with acute or convalescent COVID-19. Sequenced input: peripheral blood. V is TRBV21-1 and J is TRBJ2-1; the table gives TRBD2 as D, unverified against the DNA. TRBV21-1 is assigned pseudogene status. The DNA of the CDR3 is TGTGCCAGCACCATGGGACGGAGGATAGCGGGCCCCCCGGTATGGCAGTTCTTC. Its protein is CASTMGRRIAGPPVWQFF.